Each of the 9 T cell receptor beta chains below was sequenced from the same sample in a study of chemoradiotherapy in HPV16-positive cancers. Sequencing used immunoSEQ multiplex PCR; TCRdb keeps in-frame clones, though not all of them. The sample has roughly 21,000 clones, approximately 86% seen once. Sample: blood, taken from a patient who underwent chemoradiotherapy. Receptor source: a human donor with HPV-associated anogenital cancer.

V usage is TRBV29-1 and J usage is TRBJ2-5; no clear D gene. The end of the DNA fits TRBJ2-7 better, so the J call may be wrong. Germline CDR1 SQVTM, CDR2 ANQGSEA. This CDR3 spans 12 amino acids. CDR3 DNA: TGCAGCGTTCCCGGGTTAACCCACGAGCAGTACTTC. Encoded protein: CSVPGLTHEQYF.

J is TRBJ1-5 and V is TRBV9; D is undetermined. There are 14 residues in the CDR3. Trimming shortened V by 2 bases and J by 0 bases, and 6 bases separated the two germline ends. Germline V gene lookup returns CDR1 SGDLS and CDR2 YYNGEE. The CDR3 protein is CASSVDGSNQPQHF. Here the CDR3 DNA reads TGTGCCAGCAGCGTGGACGGTAGCAATCAGCCCCAGCATTTT.

Written as DNA, the CDR3 is TGTGCCTGGACCCTCTCCGGGTCCCTCCACTTT. This encodes CAWTLSGSLHF. The chain links TRBV30 to TRBJ1-6; no clear D. CDR3 length equals 11 residues. Germline-derived CDR1 and CDR2 are GTSNPN and SVGIG (reference sequence). With 4 bases removed from V and 14 bases from J, the gap between germline ends came to 12 bases.

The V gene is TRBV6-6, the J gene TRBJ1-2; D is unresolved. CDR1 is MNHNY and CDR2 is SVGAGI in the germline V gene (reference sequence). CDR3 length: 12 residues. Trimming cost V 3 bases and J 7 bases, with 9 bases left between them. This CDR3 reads CASSYRSGGYTF. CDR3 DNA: TGTGCCAGCAGTTATCGCTCGGGTGGCTACACCTTC.

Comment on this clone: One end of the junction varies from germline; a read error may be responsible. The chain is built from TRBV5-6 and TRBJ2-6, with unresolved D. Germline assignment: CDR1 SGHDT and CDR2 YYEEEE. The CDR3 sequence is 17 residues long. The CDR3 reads CASSLLQVHSGANVLTF. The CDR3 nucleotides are TGTGCTAGCAGCTTACTGCAGGTCCACTCTGGGGCCAACGTCCTGACTTTC.

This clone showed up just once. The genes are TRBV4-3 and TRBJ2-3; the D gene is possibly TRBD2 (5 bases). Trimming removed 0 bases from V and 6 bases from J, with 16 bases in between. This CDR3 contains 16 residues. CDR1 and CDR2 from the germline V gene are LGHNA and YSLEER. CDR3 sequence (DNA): TGCGCCAGCAGCCAAGATTCAGCGGCTTCCCTCGATACGCAGTATTTT. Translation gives CASSQDSAASLDTQYF.

This CDR3 is CASSLRGASSYEQYF. The CDR3 DNA reads as TGTGCCAGCAGTCTCCGGGGGGCGAGCTCCTACGAGCAGTACTTC. The chain combines TRBV6-6 with TRBJ2-7; perhaps TRBD2 as D (7 bases). Deletions cut 5 bases from V and 0 bases from J, with 14 bases between. The CDR3 is made up of 15 amino acids. The germline gives CDR1 MNHNY, CDR2 SVGAGI (reference sequence).

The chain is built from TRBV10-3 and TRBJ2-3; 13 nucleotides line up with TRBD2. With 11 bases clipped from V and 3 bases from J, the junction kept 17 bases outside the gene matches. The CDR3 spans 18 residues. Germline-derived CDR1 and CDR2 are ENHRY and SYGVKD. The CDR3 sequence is CASRTSGRLGEGTDTQYF. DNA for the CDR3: TGTGCCTCCCGGACTAGCGGGAGATTAGGGGAGGGGACAGATACGCAGTATTTT.

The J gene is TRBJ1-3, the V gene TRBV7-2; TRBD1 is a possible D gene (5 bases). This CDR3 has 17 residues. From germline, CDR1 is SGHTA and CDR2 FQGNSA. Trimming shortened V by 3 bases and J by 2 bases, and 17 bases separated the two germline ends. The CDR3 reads CASSFPEGPGPGNTIYF. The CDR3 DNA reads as TGTGCCAGCAGCTTCCCCGAAGGCCCAGGGCCTGGAAACACCATATATTTT.